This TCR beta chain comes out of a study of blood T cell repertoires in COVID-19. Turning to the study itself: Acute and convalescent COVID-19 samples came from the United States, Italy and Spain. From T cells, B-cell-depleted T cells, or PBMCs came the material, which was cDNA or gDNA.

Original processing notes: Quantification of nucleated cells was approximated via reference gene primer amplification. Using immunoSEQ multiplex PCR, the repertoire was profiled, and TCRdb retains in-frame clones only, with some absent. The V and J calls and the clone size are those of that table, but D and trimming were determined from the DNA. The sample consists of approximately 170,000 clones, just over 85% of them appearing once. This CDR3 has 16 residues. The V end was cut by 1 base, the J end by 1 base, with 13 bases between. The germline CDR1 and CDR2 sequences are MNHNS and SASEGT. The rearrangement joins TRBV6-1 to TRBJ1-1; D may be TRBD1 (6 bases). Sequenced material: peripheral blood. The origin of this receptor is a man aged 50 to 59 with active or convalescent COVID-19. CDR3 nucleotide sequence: TGTGCCAGCAGTGAAGGGCAGGGGCTAGGGAACACTGAAGCTTTCTTT. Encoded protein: CASSEGQGLGNTEAFF.